This passage covers 27 T cell receptor beta chains from one sample sequenced in a study of T cells in Graves' hyperthyroidism and ophthalmopathy. TCR beta CDR3 regions were amplified from RNA. HTBI primers were the set used in a first-round RT-PCR of the TCR CDR3. From the multiplex PCR reads, TCRdb called clonotypes with MiXCR, one entry per CDR3 protein. In the table there are about 350,000 distinct CDR3 sequences, around 13% of which are singletons. The specimen was blood. The receptors were sampled from a woman between 25 and 40 years old with Graves' hyperthyroidism.

This clonotype was observed at least ten times. The chain couples TRBV6-1 to TRBJ2-7, with D tentatively TRBD1 (6 bases). This CDR3 contains 14 residues. Trimming removed 5 bases from V and 7 bases from J, with 18 bases in between. Germline V gives CDR1 MNHNS, CDR2 SASEGT. The CDR3 is CASSSETGLREQYF. The CDR3 bases are TGTGCCAGCAGTTCCGAGACAGGCCTGCGGGAGCAGTACTTC.

The chain employs TRBV6-2 or TRBV6-3 and TRBJ2-7; 9 bases agree with TRBD1. Germline-derived CDR1 and CDR2 are MNHEY and SVGEGT. CDR3 length: 15 amino acids. V dropped 7 bases and J dropped 6; count of bases not matched to a gene: 13. CDR3: CASTPADRGTPEQYF. CDR3 DNA: TGTGCCAGCACACCAGCCGACAGGGGGACCCCCGAGCAGTACTTC.

This clonotype was counted many times. The V gene is TRBV29-1, the J gene TRBJ1-1, with D hard to call. The length of the CDR3 is 13 residues. The ends were cut back, 5 bases at V and 0 bases at J, with 10 bases in the middle. Germline V gene sequence: CDR1 SQVTM, CDR2 ANQGSEA. The CDR3 is CSVIGGLNTEAFF. The CDR3 DNA reads TGCAGCGTTATAGGAGGCTTGAACACTGAAGCTTTCTTT.

The genes are TRBV3-1 and TRBJ2-6, with 8 bases that match TRBD2. Germline assignment: CDR1 LGHDT and CDR2 YNNKEL (reference sequence). The CDR3 contains 20 residues. V was pared by 0 bases and J by 0 bases, with 10 bases of the junction left unmatched. CDR3 protein: CASSQDRSGSLFSGANVLTF. DNA for the CDR3: TGTGCCAGCAGCCAAGATCGCAGCGGGAGCCTATTCTCTGGGGCCAACGTCCTGACTTTC.

This clonotype appeared a few times. The V and J genes are TRBV20-1 and TRBJ2-3; 8 positions match TRBD2. The CDR3 has 15 amino acids. Germline-derived CDR1 and CDR2 are DFQATT and SNEGSKA (reference sequence). CDR3 in amino acids: CCLVPGTRWLDTQYF. Here the CDR3 DNA reads TGCTGCCTAGTTCCAGGGACTAGGTGGTTGGATACGCAGTATTTT.

The sample holds many counts of this clonotype. The chain combines TRBV2 with TRBJ1-5; 9 nucleotides agree with TRBD1. The CDR3 covers 14 residues. V gave up 7 bases and J gave up 6 bases; unmatched junction bases: 7. CDR1 and CDR2 from the germline V gene are SNHLY and FYNNEI. This CDR3 reads CASKGTGLGQPQHF. CDR3 in DNA: TGTGCCAGCAAAGGGACAGGGCTAGGTCAGCCCCAGCATTTT. Complete variable domain (other parts from reference TRBV2 and TRBJ1-5): EPEVTQTPSHQVTQMGQEVILRCVPISNHLYFYWYRQILGQKVEFLVSFYNNEISEKSEIFDDQFSVERPDGSNFTLKIRSTKLEDSAMYFCASKGTGLGQPQHFGDGTRLSIL.

This clonotype occurred a few times. The rearrangement uses TRBV7-9 and TRBJ2-7; D tentatively fits TRBD1 or TRBD2 (5 bases each). This CDR3 has 14 amino acids. Germline values: CDR1 SEHNR, CDR2 FQNEAQ (reference sequence). V was cut by 5 bases and J by 5 bases, with 16 bases left in between. The CDR3 reads CASSLGLGENEQYF. In DNA form, the CDR3 reads TGTGCCAGCAGCCTCGGCTTAGGGGAGAACGAGCAGTACTTC.

This clonotype has a handful of counts. This chain uses TRBV5-4 with TRBJ2-5, with TRBD1 matching over 8 bases. Germline CDR1 and CDR2: SGHNT and YYREEE (reference sequence). V was clipped by 2 bases and J by 3 bases; unmatched bases: 15. The CDR3 consists of 18 residues. In DNA, the CDR3 is TGTGCCAGCAGCTTTGGCGGACTCGACAGGGGACGCAAAGAGACCCAGTACTTC. Translated, it gives CASSFGGLDRGRKETQYF.

J is TRBJ2-2 and V is TRBV9; D not certain. The CDR3 spans 14 residues. CDR1 is SGDLS and CDR2 is YYNGEE in the germline V gene. Deletions cut 5 bases from V and 0 bases from J, with 8 bases between. The CDR3 DNA is TGTGCCAGCAGGCTCGACACGAACACCGGGGAGCTGTTTTTT. Encoded protein: CASRLDTNTGELFF.

DNA of the CDR3: TGTGCCAGCAGCCCCGGTGGACAGAACACTGGAAACACCATATATTTT. Translating it yields CASSPGGQNTGNTIYF. This chain connects TRBV28 to TRBJ1-3; D is possibly TRBD1 (6 bases). The length of the CDR3 is 16 residues. CDR1 is MDHEN, CDR2 SYDVKM, per germline. V lost 6 bases, J lost 2 bases, and 17 bases lay in between.

The genes are TRBV29-1 and TRBJ2-3, with a weak D call TRBD2 (6 bases). The CDR3 is made up of 12 amino acids. The ends were cut back, 5 bases at V and 3 bases at J, with 9 bases in the middle. Germline assignment: CDR1 SQVTM and CDR2 ANQGSEA. The CDR3 nucleotides read TGCAGCGTTCAGGAGGGTACAGATACGCAGTATTTT. This encodes CSVQEGTDTQYF.

This clonotype was seen many times. The chain carries TRBV7-8 and TRBJ1-1; perhaps TRBD1 as D (6 bases). The V and J ends lost 1 base and 5 bases respectively, with 11 bases between them. This CDR3 has 14 residues. The germline CDR1 and CDR2 sequences are SGHVS and FQNEAQ. As DNA, the CDR3 is TGTGCCAGCAGCTTAGGGGAACAGGGTACTGAAGCTTTCTTT. Encoded protein: CASSLGEQGTEAFF.

The rearrangement joins TRBV13 to TRBJ2-7; TRBD1 or TRBD2 may be the D gene (5 bases each). This CDR3 has 15 residues. Trimming shortened V by 5 bases and J by 3 bases, and 17 bases separated the two germline ends. From germline, CDR1 is PRHDT and CDR2 FYEKMQ (reference sequence). In DNA, the CDR3 is TGTGCCAGCAGCCCCCTCCGGGACCACGGCTACGAGCAGTACTTC. Protein product: CASSPLRDHGYEQYF.

This clonotype was found many times. V and J are TRBV29-1 and TRBJ2-7, with a possible D match to TRBD2 (7 bases). The ends were cut back, 3 bases at V and 4 bases at J, with 19 bases in the middle. CDR3 size: 15 residues. From germline, CDR1 is SQVTM and CDR2 ANQGSEA. The CDR3 coding sequence is TGCAGCGTTGAGAGGCAGGGGCGGGAGAGATACGAGCAGTACTTC. This gives the protein CSVERQGRERYEQYF.

This clonotype was picked up a small number of times. In nucleotides, the CDR3 is TGTGCCAGCGGGCGGGACGACTACAATGAGCAGTTCTTC. It yields the protein CASGRDDYNEQFF. V is TRBV6-1 and J is TRBJ2-1, with D possibly TRBD2 on 6 matching bases. The CDR3 covers 13 residues. CDR1 and CDR2 from the germline V gene are MNHNS and SASEGT. The V end lost 8 bases, the J end lost 3 bases, and 11 bases lay between the germline ends.

This chain uses TRBV6-1 with TRBJ2-2; TRBD1 might be the D (6 bases). V was clipped by 8 bases and J by 7 bases, with 8 bases between them. Germline V gene data show CDR1 as MNHNS and CDR2 as SASEGT. CDR3 length equals 11 residues. The CDR3 sequence is CASQQGGELFF. CDR3 bases: TGTGCCAGCCAACAGGGCGGGGAGCTGTTTTTT.

This clonotype has only one observation. A much larger clone sits a single nucleotide away, making a read error possible. The chain joins TRBV28 to TRBJ2-1; perhaps TRBD2 as D (6 bases). The CDR3 loop spans 13 amino acids. Trimming cost V 9 bases and J 10 bases, with 19 bases left between them. Germline lookup yields CDR1 MDHEN and CDR2 SYDVKM. The CDR3 spells CASLAAQGHEQFF. The CDR3 DNA reads as TGTGCCAGTTTAGCGGCCCAGGGCCACGAGCAGTTCTTC. Based on the CDR3 plus reference TRBV28 and TRBJ2-1, the full variable domain is DVKVTQSSRYLVKRTGEKVFLECVQDMDHENMFWYRQDPGLGLRLIYFSYDVKMKEKGDIPEGYSVSREKKERFSLILESASTNQTSMYLCASLAAQGHEQFFGPGTRLTVL.

This clonotype was seen at least ten times. CDR3 residues: CASSPRPTSHTQYF. Written as DNA, the CDR3 is TGTGCCAGCAGTCCACGCCCGACATCCCATACGCAGTATTTT. This sequence joins TRBV12-3 or TRBV12-4 and TRBJ2-3, with D unclear. The V and J ends lost 5 bases and 7 bases respectively, with 16 bases between them. The CDR3 runs to 14 residues.

This clonotype showed up many times. The genes are TRBV11-2 and TRBJ2-7; D tentatively reads TRBD1 or TRBD2 (5 bases each). CDR1 and CDR2 (germline): SGHAT, FQNNGV. The V end lost 3 bases, the J end lost 2 bases, and 14 bases lay between the germline ends. The CDR3 spans 15 residues. For the CDR3, the DNA is TGTGCCAGCAGCTTGTCGGAAGGGGAGACCTACGAGCAGTACTTC. It encodes CASSLSEGETYEQYF.

V and J are TRBV4-3 and TRBJ2-2; 8 bases map to TRBD2. The V segment lost 4 bases and the J segment 0 bases; nucleotides outside the gene matches: 4. In germline, CDR1 is LGHNA, CDR2 YSLEER. This CDR3 has 16 amino acids. The CDR3 DNA sequence: TGCGCCAGCAGCCCCTCGGGGGGGGCGAACACCGGGGAGCTGTTTTTT. The encoded protein is CASSPSGGANTGELFF.

There are many counts of this clonotype. This chain uses TRBV11-2 with TRBJ1-2, with TRBD1 matching over 9 bases. This CDR3 is 13 amino acids long. Trimming at V came to 5 bases and at J to 8 bases, leaving 6 bases not matched to a gene. Germline-derived CDR1 and CDR2 are SGHAT and FQNNGV. CDR3 DNA: TGTGCCAGCAGCCGAAGGGACAGGGAGGGCTACACCTTC. Translating it yields CASSRRDREGYTF.

The chain couples TRBV11-2 to TRBJ2-2; 8 bases are a match to TRBD1. With V trimmed by 5 bases and J by 2 bases, 4 bases remained unmatched. Per germline, CDR1 SGHAT and CDR2 FQNNGV. The CDR3 has 15 residues. The CDR3 loop is CASSRDRGNTGELFF. The CDR3 DNA is TGTGCCAGCAGCCGAGACAGGGGCAACACCGGGGAGCTGTTTTTT. The full variable domain, completed using reference TRBV11-2 and TRBJ2-2, is EAGVAQSPRYKIIEKRQSVAFWCNPISGHATLYWYQQILGQGPKLLIQFQNNGVVDDSQLPKDRFSAERLKGVDSTLKIQPAKLEDSAVYLCASSRDRGNTGELFFGEGSRLTVL.

Comments on this clonotype: A much larger clone lies one base from this, so it may be a read error. Since the CDR3 does not end with the conserved phenylalanine or tryptophan, this likely comes from a read error. The V gene is TRBV3-1, the J gene TRBJ1-5, with no clear D. The germline CDR1 and CDR2 sequences are LGHDT and YNNKEL (reference sequence). With 0 bases removed from V and 3 bases from J, the gap between germline ends came to 3 bases. The length of the CDR3 is 13 residues. The CDR3 nucleotides read TGTGCCAGCAGCCAAGACACCAATCAGCCCCAGCATCTT. This sequence encodes CASSQDTNQPQHL.

The V and J genes are TRBV20-1 and TRBJ1-3, with D uncertain. The CDR3 spans 12 residues. Trimming stripped 6 bases from V and 0 bases from J, with 6 bases between. CDR1 and CDR2 (germline): DFQATT, SNEGSKA (reference sequence). CDR3 residues: CSARYSGNTIYF. The CDR3 region has the DNA TGCAGTGCGCGGTACTCTGGAAACACCATATATTTT.

In its sample, this clonotype was seen many times. The chain uses TRBV29-1 and TRBJ1-3; D is undetermined. In germline, CDR1 is SQVTM, CDR2 ANQGSEA. There are 10 residues in the CDR3. Trimming removed 5 bases at V and 4 bases at J, with 3 bases between. CDR3 in DNA: TGCAGCGTTTCGGGAAACACCATATATTTT. Residues: CSVSGNTIYF. Based on the CDR3 plus reference TRBV29-1 and TRBJ1-3, the full variable domain is SAVISQKPSRDICQRGTSLTIQCQVDSQVTMMFWYRQQPGQSLTLIATANQGSEATYESGFVIDKFPISRPNLTFSTLTVSNMSPEDSSIYLCSVSGNTIYFGEGSWLTVV.

As concerns this clonotype: With a much larger clone just one base away, this may be a read error. J is TRBJ1-5 and V is TRBV2, with 7 bases that match TRBD1. This CDR3 is built from 14 residues. After removal of 11 bases from V and 3 bases from J, the junction contained 10 bases not matched to a gene. The V gene's germline CDR1 is SNHLY and CDR2 FYNNEI. The CDR3 DNA reads as TGTGCCCACCGGGACAGAGAAACCAATCAGCCCCAGCATTTT. It yields the protein CAHRDRETNQPQHF.

A note on this clonotype: One end of the junction fails to match germline, which may point to a read error. The CDR3 loop reads CASSAPITSGSMYEQYF. CDR3 in DNA: TGTGCCAGCTCAGCACCGATCACTAGCGGGAGTATGTACGAGCAGTACTTC. The chain uses TRBV18 and TRBJ2-7; 11 bases fit TRBD2. The germline V gene has CDR1 KGHSH and CDR2 LQKENI. The CDR3 totals 17 residues.